One and the same sample provided the 31 T cell receptor beta chains below, sequenced in a study of identical twins. A single record per CDR3 protein comes from TCRdb applying MiXCR to the 5' RACE reads. The table lists 220,000 or so distinct CDR3 sequences, approximately 7% of them singletons. The sample was also linked to a second study, of yellow fever vaccine responses in identical twins.

The sequencing input was memory (CD45RO+) T cells sorted from blood. Receptors were obtained from a woman in her late teens or twenties in good health.

This rearrangement joins TRBV5-1 to TRBJ2-7; D is perhaps TRBD1 (6 bases). Germline V CDR1 and CDR2: SGHRS, YFSETQ. CDR3 size: 14 residues. Trimming pared 8 bases from V and 0 bases from J, leaving 15 bases between. The CDR3 protein is CASAPTGSSYEQYF. CDR3 coding DNA: TGCGCCAGTGCCCCGACAGGCTCCTCCTACGAGCAGTACTTC.

This clonotype was recorded a few times. A much larger clone differs from this one at a single base, so this may be a read error. The J gene is TRBJ2-1, the V gene TRBV3-1, with 7 bases fitting TRBD2. From germline, CDR1 is LGHDT and CDR2 YNNKEL (reference sequence). V lost 4 bases and J lost 11; bases outside the gene matches: 8. CDR3 length: 13 residues. CDR3 DNA sequence: TGTGCCAGCAGCCCCACTAGCGAGTCTCAGCAGTTCTTC. Protein product: CASSPTSESQQFF.

This clonotype was observed many times. The chain has TRBV6-1 and TRBJ2-5, with D perhaps matching TRBD1 (6 bases). Trimming shortened V by 9 bases and J by 1 base, and 15 bases separated the two germline ends. This CDR3 has 14 amino acids. CDR1 is MNHNS and CDR2 is SASEGT in the germline V gene. In DNA, the CDR3 is TGTGCCAGACCGGCGGACAGAGCCCAAGAGACCCAGTACTTC. Residues: CARPADRAQETQYF.

This clonotype came up a few times. The chain employs TRBV20-1 and TRBJ1-6; D not resolved. With 4 bases removed from V and 8 bases from J, the gap between germline ends came to 9 bases. Germline V gene lookup returns CDR1 DFQATT and CDR2 SNEGSKA (reference sequence). This CDR3 spans 12 amino acids. The CDR3 spells CSAIRWDSPLHF. In DNA form, the CDR3 reads TGCAGTGCTATCCGGTGGGATTCACCCCTCCACTTT.

This clonotype was counted ten times or more. The rearrangement uses TRBV5-1 and TRBJ2-3, with TRBD2 identical over 8 bases. Germline values: CDR1 SGHRS, CDR2 YFSETQ. V shed 4 bases, J shed 9 bases, and the junction held 10 bases outside the gene matches. The CDR3 runs to 14 residues. CDR3 residues: CASSMGLGPATQYF. DNA for the CDR3: TGCGCCAGCAGCATGGGACTAGGCCCCGCCACGCAGTATTTT.

The chain combines TRBV7-2 with TRBJ2-7, with 12 bases that match TRBD2. After removal of 5 bases from V and 1 base from J, the junction contained 3 bases not matched to a gene. Germline V gene lookup returns CDR1 SGHTA and CDR2 FQGNSA. This CDR3 spans 15 amino acids. The CDR3 is CASSRTSGESYEQYF. In DNA, the CDR3 is TGTGCCAGCAGCCGGACTAGCGGGGAATCCTACGAGCAGTACTTC.

In this sample, this clonotype turned up many times. The chain is built from TRBV29-1 and TRBJ1-4, with TRBD1 identical over 10 bases. Germline-derived CDR1 and CDR2 are SQVTM and ANQGSEA. CDR3 length: 13 amino acids. V shed 5 bases and J 5 bases; nucleotides not matched to a gene: 2. The CDR3 DNA reads as TGCAGCGTTCCGGGACAGGGGAATGAAAAACTGTTTTTT. This translates into CSVPGQGNEKLFF. The whole variable domain, remainder taken from reference TRBV29-1 and TRBJ1-4, is SAVISQKPSRDICQRGTSLTIQCQVDSQVTMMFWYRQQPGQSLTLIATANQGSEATYESGFVIDKFPISRPNLTFSTLTVSNMSPEDSSIYLCSVPGQGNEKLFFGSGTQLSVL.

This clonotype has ten or more counts. Here the CDR3 DNA reads TGTGCCAGCAGTTTAAGTCTAGGGAAACGGGGAGGCACAGATACGCAGTATTTT. Protein: CASSLSLGKRGGTDTQYF. V is TRBV12-3 or TRBV12-4 and J is TRBJ2-3, with D possibly being TRBD2 (5 bases). The CDR3 runs 18 residues. V was cut by 2 bases and J by 1 base, with 19 bases left in between.

The V gene is TRBV20-1, the J gene TRBJ2-7, with TRBD2 identical over 8 bases. Germline CDR1 reads DFQATT; CDR2 reads SNEGSKA (reference sequence). V dropped 0 bases and J dropped 4; count of bases not matched to a gene: 11. The CDR3 is 16 amino acids. CDR3: CSARDGREAPGYEQYF. As DNA, the CDR3 is TGCAGTGCTAGAGATGGGCGGGAGGCTCCCGGGTACGAGCAGTACTTC.

This clonotype appeared a few times. The V gene is TRBV12-3 or TRBV12-4, the J gene TRBJ2-2; no definite D call. V was shortened by 7 bases and J by 1 base, with 22 bases between the two germline ends. The CDR3 loop spans 18 amino acids. The CDR3 region is CASTMGTTSSENTGELFF. CDR3 nucleotide sequence: TGTGCCAGCACCATGGGAACGACGAGCTCGGAGAACACCGGGGAGCTGTTTTTT.

This clonotype was detected a few times. The chain employs TRBV10-2 and TRBJ2-2; tentatively, D is TRBD2 (7 bases). The CDR3 has 16 residues. V gave up 8 bases and J gave up 4 bases, with 20 bases separating them. CDR1 and CDR2 from the germline V gene are WSHSY and SAAADI. This chain's CDR3 is CASLRTRGATTGELFF. For the CDR3, the DNA is TGCGCCAGCCTGAGGACCCGGGGGGCCACCACCGGGGAGCTGTTTTTT.

The sample holds many counts of this clonotype. This sequence joins TRBV7-6 and TRBJ2-3; D unresolved. The CDR3 totals 15 residues. The germline CDR1 and CDR2 sequences are SGHVS and FNYEAQ. Trimming cost V 2 bases and J 6 bases, with 15 bases left between them. In nucleotides, the CDR3 is TGTGCCAGCAGCTTAAGTAGCAGGAGTTCTGATACGCAGTATTTT. Its translation is CASSLSSRSSDTQYF.

This clonotype has only a few counts. J is TRBJ2-2 and V is TRBV6-2 or TRBV6-3; no clear D. Germline V lookup: CDR1 MNHEY, CDR2 SVGEGT. Between the trimmed V and J ends, which lost 7 bases and 2 bases, there was a span of 17 bases. The CDR3 extends over 16 amino acids. Here the CDR3 reads CASTLHRTANTGELFF. As DNA, the CDR3 is TGTGCCAGCACCTTACATAGGACGGCCAACACCGGGGAGCTGTTTTTT.

V and J are TRBV18 and TRBJ1-1; D uncertain. Trimming left V 1 base short and J 0 bases short, with 9 bases between. Germline CDR1 is KGHSH and CDR2 is LQKENI. The CDR3 sequence is 15 residues long. The CDR3 sequence: CASSPLRAMNTEAFF. The CDR3 bases are TGTGCCAGCTCACCACTGAGGGCAATGAACACTGAAGCTTTCTTT.

The V call is TRBV5-6, the J call TRBJ2-1, with D possibly matching TRBD1 (6 bases). The CDR3 has 16 amino acids. The germline V gene encodes CDR1 SGHDT and CDR2 YYEEEE. Trimming removed 4 bases from V and 1 base from J, with 15 bases in between. Here the CDR3 reads CASSTDARGSYNEQFF. CDR3 nucleotides: TGTGCCAGCAGCACTGACGCGAGGGGGTCCTACAATGAGCAGTTCTTC.

J is TRBJ1-1 and V is TRBV18; D gene uncertain. There are 15 residues in the CDR3. The germline CDR1 and CDR2 sequences are KGHSH and LQKENI. The V gene lost 2 bases and the J gene lost 3 bases, with 13 bases spanning the gap. The CDR3 sequence: CASSPGVEGYTEAFF. DNA for the CDR3: TGTGCCAGCTCACCAGGAGTCGAGGGTTACACTGAAGCTTTCTTT. The full variable domain, in which reference TRBV18 and TRBJ1-1 provide the parts outside the CDR3, is NAGVMQNPRHLVRRRGQEARLRCSPMKGHSHVYWYRQLPEEGLKFMVYLQKENIIDESGMPKERFSAEFPKEGPSILRIQQVVRGDSAAYFCASSPGVEGYTEAFFGQGTRLTVV.

The chain uses TRBV20-1 and TRBJ1-1; D call uncertain. Germline CDR1 is DFQATT and CDR2 is SNEGSKA (reference sequence). V lost 3 bases and J 11 bases, leaving 7 bases between the germline ends. The CDR3 spans 9 residues. The CDR3 sequence is CSARETAFF. The CDR3 region has the DNA TGCAGTGCTAGGGAGACGGCTTTCTTT.

This clonotype turned up a few times. The chain combines TRBV7-2 with TRBJ2-2; TRBD2 matches 8 bases. CDR3 length equals 16 residues. Germline CDR1 is SGHTA and CDR2 is FQGNSA. J gave up 4 bases and V 1 base, and 5 bases lay outside the gene matches. This CDR3 is CASSLGPSGLTGELFF. CDR3 nucleotides: TGTGCCAGCAGCTTAGGTCCTAGCGGGCTCACCGGGGAGCTGTTTTTT.

In this sample, this clonotype turned up many times. The chain has TRBV24-1 and TRBJ1-2; D ambiguous. This CDR3 has 14 amino acids. The germline V gene encodes CDR1 KGHDR and CDR2 SFDVKD. Trimming took 3 bases from V and 1 from J, leaving 8 bases between them. This CDR3 is CATSDQPINYGYTF. The CDR3 nucleotides read TGTGCCACCAGTGATCAACCTATTAACTATGGCTACACCTTC.

The V gene is TRBV20-1, the J gene TRBJ1-2, with D possibly TRBD1 on 6 matching bases. CDR1 DFQATT and CDR2 SNEGSKA come from the germline V gene (reference sequence). Trimming removed 5 bases from V and 2 bases from J, with 15 bases in between. This CDR3 has 14 amino acids. The CDR3 bases are TGCAGTGCTGGGAGACAGGAGCCCAACTATGGCTACACCTTC. Amino acids: CSAGRQEPNYGYTF.

This clonotype was counted only a few times. The rearrangement uses TRBV6-1 and TRBJ1-5; TRBD1 agrees at 7 bases. The J segment lost 3 bases and the V segment lost 3 bases, leaving 5 bases of the junction unmatched. Looked up from germline, CDR1 is MNHNS and CDR2 is SASEGT. The CDR3 covers 15 residues. CDR3 nucleotide sequence: TGTGCCAGCAGTGACCGGACAGGATTCAATCAGCCCCAGCATTTT. It is translated as CASSDRTGFNQPQHF.

The genes are TRBV28 and TRBJ2-5; perhaps TRBD2 as D (5 bases). The germline gives CDR1 MDHEN, CDR2 SYDVKM. Trimming took 3 bases from V and 2 from J, leaving 13 bases between them. CDR3 size: 15 residues. CDR3 bases: TGTGCCAGCAGTTTCGGGGTTTACTTTCAAGAGACCCAGTACTTC. Translated: CASSFGVYFQETQYF. The full variable domain, completed using reference TRBV28 and TRBJ2-5, is DVKVTQSSRYLVKRTGEKVFLECVQDMDHENMFWYRQDPGLGLRLIYFSYDVKMKEKGDIPEGYSVSREKKERFSLILESASTNQTSMYLCASSFGVYFQETQYFGPGTRLLVL.

The J gene is TRBJ1-1, the V gene TRBV6-1, with 9 bases that match TRBD1. Per germline, CDR1 MNHNS and CDR2 SASEGT. After removal of 5 bases from V and 5 bases from J, the junction contained 6 bases not matched to a gene. CDR3 length: 14 residues. CDR3: CASSSTGGRTEAFF. CDR3 sequence (DNA): TGTGCCAGCAGTAGCACAGGGGGCCGGACTGAAGCTTTCTTT.

This clonotype showed up just a few times. The chain employs TRBV27 and TRBJ2-2; D may be TRBD1 (5 bases). Between the trimmed V and J ends, which lost 3 bases and 6 bases, there was a span of 8 bases. CDR3 length: 13 residues. From germline, CDR1 is MNHEY and CDR2 SMNVEV (reference sequence). The CDR3: CASSFQGPGELFF. The CDR3 DNA follows: TGTGCCAGCAGTTTCCAGGGTCCCGGGGAGCTGTTTTTT.

This clonotype has ten or more counts. The chain has TRBV7-6 and TRBJ2-3, with D perhaps TRBD1 or TRBD2 (5 bases each). Germline V CDR1 and CDR2: SGHVS, FNYEAQ. CDR3 length: 17 residues. The V end was cut by 1 base, the J end by 2 bases, with 16 bases between. For the CDR3, the DNA is TGTGCCAGCAGCTTAGATTGGGTCGGGGACCCCACAGATACGCAGTATTTT. It translates to CASSLDWVGDPTDTQYF.

The chain recombines TRBV20-1 with TRBJ2-1; 14 bases are a match to TRBD2. CDR3 length: 16 residues. The germline gives CDR1 DFQATT, CDR2 SNEGSKA (reference sequence). J was trimmed by 9 bases and V by 6 bases; bases with no gene match: 13. DNA for the CDR3: TGCAGTGCCTCCGGGCCGGGACTAGCGGGAGTTGTTGAGCAGTTCTTC. It translates to CSASGPGLAGVVEQFF.

The CDR3 bases are TGTGCCAGCAGCCAAGATTACGGGGGCCGGGGCTACACCTTC. Protein: CASSQDYGGRGYTF. The rearrangement links TRBV3-1 to TRBJ1-2, with D possibly TRBD1 on 6 matching bases. The V and J ends lost 0 bases and 8 bases respectively, with 13 bases between them. Germline-derived CDR1 and CDR2 are LGHDT and YNNKEL (reference sequence). The CDR3 is made up of 14 amino acids.

This clonotype was seen repeatedly, ten times or more. DNA of the CDR3: TGTGCCAGCGGCCGGACGACCTCCTACAATGAGCAGTTCTTC. Its protein product is CASGRTTSYNEQFF. The chain joins TRBV12-3 or TRBV12-4 to TRBJ2-1; D uncertain. Between the trimmed V and J ends, which lost 8 bases and 0 bases, there was a span of 11 bases. There are 14 residues in the CDR3.

Many counts were recorded for this clonotype. The rearrangement uses TRBV5-1 and TRBJ2-3; D is possibly TRBD1 (5 bases). Trimming stripped 5 bases from V and 0 bases from J, with 13 bases between. The CDR3 is made up of 15 amino acids. Germline lookup yields CDR1 SGHRS and CDR2 YFSETQ. The CDR3 sequence is CASSNRPDSTDTQYF. In nucleotides, the CDR3 is TGCGCCAGCAGTAACAGGCCCGACAGCACAGATACGCAGTATTTT.

The J gene is TRBJ1-2, the V gene TRBV2; 9 nucleotides agree with TRBD1. The CDR3 is 14 residues long. Germline trimming cut 8 bases from V and 6 bases from J; bases unmatched to any gene: 10. The germline V gene has CDR1 SNHLY and CDR2 FYNNEI. The CDR3 reads CASGGQGSGDGYTF. CDR3 in DNA: TGTGCCAGCGGCGGACAGGGGTCGGGAGATGGCTACACCTTC.

This clonotype has more than one count but fewer than ten. The genes are TRBV14 and TRBJ1-3, with D maybe TRBD1 (5 bases). From germline, CDR1 is SGHDN and CDR2 FVKESK. The CDR3 extends over 13 amino acids. V shed 4 bases and J shed 9 bases, with 13 bases lying between them. The CDR3 sequence is CASSPDTQGTIYF. CDR3 in DNA: TGTGCCAGCAGCCCGGACACCCAGGGCACCATATATTTT.